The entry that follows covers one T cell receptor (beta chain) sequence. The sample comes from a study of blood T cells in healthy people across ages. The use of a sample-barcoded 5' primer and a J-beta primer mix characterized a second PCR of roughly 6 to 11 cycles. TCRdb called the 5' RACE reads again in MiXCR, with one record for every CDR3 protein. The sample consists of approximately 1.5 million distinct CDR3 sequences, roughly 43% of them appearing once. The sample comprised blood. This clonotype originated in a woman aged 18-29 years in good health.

CDR3 in DNA: TGTGCCAGCAGTTGGGCGGGGGAAAACATTCAGTACTTC. Translating it yields CASSWAGENIQYF. The chain is built from TRBV12-3 or TRBV12-4 and TRBJ2-4; 7 bases line up with TRBD2. This CDR3 region has 13 residues. V lost 4 bases, J lost 5 bases, and 2 bases stayed unmatched.